Sequencing of this T cell receptor (beta chain) was carried out in a study of cytomegalovirus exposure and HLA in healthy donors. Germline assignment: CDR1 SEHNR and CDR2 FQNEAQ (reference sequence). This CDR3 is built from 14 residues. Trimming left V 2 bases short and J 4 bases short, with 11 bases between. The PCR had 60 Vbeta and 13 Jbeta primers. Libraries were prepared by immunoSEQ multiplex PCR; TCRdb keeps only in-frame clonotypes and omits some of them. The sample lists around 140,000 clones; roughly three fifths were seen once. At least ten counts were recorded for this clone. No antigen is known for it. Study observations and caveats: Sequencing likely caused a cluster of highly shared sequence variants. Using a false discovery rate of 0.05, a later analysis showed that 16,951 TCR beta sequences were associated with HLA alleles.

The chain recombines TRBV7-9 with TRBJ1-2, with D unclear. The specimen was PBMCs. This TCR derives from a male donor in good health and CMV-seronegative. The CDR3 here is CASSLSSYGYGYTF. The DNA for the CDR3 is TGTGCCAGCAGCTTATCATCGTACGGCTATGGCTACACCTTC.